This T cell receptor beta chain was recovered during a study of control samples from healthy donors and cancer patients (dated by TCRdb to 2018 to 2020). The CDR1 and CDR2 encoded by the germline V gene (reference sequence) are PRHDT and FYEKMQ. V is cut by 4 bases and J by 5 bases, and the space between the germline ends is 5 bases. The CDR3 goes from the cysteine to the phenylalanine over 12 residues. Of all the DNA, just the CDR3 is kept, 36 bases in frame from base 1. Library generation was performed with the immunoSEQ multiplex PCR assay. The table was pulled from immuneACCESS by TCRdb, which kept in-frame rearrangements only. Such tables lose some clones; where checked, under half of the loss comes from unresolved V genes, and the rest has no known cause. The sample yields fewer than 70,000 clones; around four fifths were counted once. The top ten constitute 2.9% of the sample. A remark on this clone: What this receptor recognizes is not known. No base qualities exist here, and no much larger clone lies one base off it.

The sequence came from a woman aged 45-65 years with lung cancer. The sequenced material came from PBMCs. The chain joins TRBV13 to TRBJ1-4; confidence is insufficient to name the D gene. The bases read TGTGCCAGCAGCTCATTAAATGAAAAACTGTTTTTT. It translates to CASSSLNEKLFF.